These 18 T cell receptor beta chains were all obtained from the same sample, sequenced in a study of memory CD4+ T cells and cytomegalovirus serostatus. The sort gate was single viable CD3+CD4+CD8-CD45RO+ cells for memory CD4+ T cells. Clones were read by immunoSEQ multiplex PCR, and TCRdb kept only the in-frame ones, dropping some. The sample yields 50,000 or so clones, about 86% seen once. Sample: memory CD4+ T cells from blood. The receptors derive from an adult in good health and CMV-seropositive.

The J gene is TRBJ1-3, the V gene TRBV4-1; no clear D gene. The V gene's germline CDR1 is MGHRA and CDR2 YSYEKL. The CDR3 spans 16 residues. The ends were cut back, 0 bases at V and 0 bases at J, with 9 bases in the middle. This CDR3 reads CASSQDDATSGNTIYF. CDR3 DNA: TGCGCCAGCAGCCAAGATGACGCCACCTCTGGAAACACCATATATTTT.

The chain carries TRBV5-1 and TRBJ2-1, with D tentatively TRBD2 (5 bases). The ends were cut back, 1 base at V and 6 bases at J, with 14 bases in the middle. Looked up from germline, CDR1 is SGHRS and CDR2 is YFSETQ. The CDR3 sequence is 15 residues long. CDR3 sequence: CASSLTSGPLNEQFF. Written as DNA, the CDR3 is TGCGCCAGCAGCTTGACTAGTGGACCGCTCAATGAGCAGTTCTTC.

The chain links TRBV19 to TRBJ2-3; 9 positions agree with TRBD2. The trim removed 6 bases at V and 6 bases at J, leaving 10 bases unmatched. The CDR3 length is 15 residues. The germline V gene encodes CDR1 LNHDA and CDR2 SQIVND (reference sequence). CDR3 sequence: CASRTTSGGPDTQYF. CDR3 DNA: TGTGCCAGTAGGACGACTAGCGGAGGCCCCGATACGCAGTATTTT.

The chain carries TRBV15 and TRBJ1-1; D call uncertain. The V gene's germline CDR1 is LNHNV and CDR2 YYDKDF (reference sequence). V gave up 3 bases and J gave up 4 bases, with 15 bases separating them. CDR3 length equals 15 residues. This CDR3 is CATSRGSSAGTEAFF. CDR3 DNA: TGTGCCACCAGCAGGGGATCGTCCGCGGGCACTGAAGCTTTCTTT.

The rearrangement uses TRBV18 and TRBJ2-7; tentative D call: TRBD2 (5 bases). The CDR3 runs 15 residues. V dropped 5 bases and J dropped 2 bases, with 16 bases sitting between them. Germline V gives CDR1 KGHSH, CDR2 LQKENI. CDR3 bases: TGTGCCAGCTCAACACGGGGAGATAGGACCTACGAGCAGTACTTC. Amino acid sequence: CASSTRGDRTYEQYF.

In nucleotides, the CDR3 is TGCGCCAGCAGCCAAGATCCGGGGACTCGCGTGTCCGGGGAGCTGTTTTTT. The encoded protein is CASSQDPGTRVSGELFF. The J gene is TRBJ2-2, the V gene TRBV4-3; tentatively, D is TRBD2 (6 bases). Germline loops: CDR1 LGHNA, CDR2 YSLEER. This CDR3 is built from 17 residues. The V end lost 0 bases, the J end lost 6 bases, and 17 bases lay between the germline ends.

V and J are TRBV9 and TRBJ1-6; 9 positions agree with TRBD1. The J segment lost 10 bases and the V segment lost 3 bases, leaving 5 bases of the junction unmatched. This CDR3 contains 14 residues. Germline V CDR1 and CDR2: SGDLS, YYNGEE. This chain's CDR3 is CASSATGGASPLHF. CDR3 DNA sequence: TGTGCCAGCAGCGCGACAGGGGGGGCCTCACCCCTCCACTTT.

The rearrangement joins TRBV6-6 to TRBJ1-1; possibly TRBD1 for D (5 bases). Trimming cost V 7 bases and J 1 base, with 10 bases left between them. Germline CDR1 is MNHNY and CDR2 is SVGAGI (reference sequence). This CDR3 comprises 13 residues. The CDR3 nucleotides read TGTGCCAGCACCTTAGACAGGAACACTGAAGCTTTCTTT. Translated, it gives CASTLDRNTEAFF.

The chain has TRBV10-1 and TRBJ2-7; TRBD2 matches 7 bases. V shed 8 bases and J 4 bases; nucleotides not matched to a gene: 11. The CDR3 totals 14 residues. Germline CDR1 WNHNN, CDR2 SYGVQD (reference sequence). In DNA form, the CDR3 reads TGCGCCAGCGTCAAGCGGGACTTTCTGTACGAGCAGTACTTC. Its translation: CASVKRDFLYEQYF.

V gene TRBV4-3 combines with J gene TRBJ2-2, with 9 positions matching TRBD1. The length of the CDR3 is 16 residues. Per germline, CDR1 LGHNA and CDR2 YSLEER. With 4 bases clipped from V and 5 bases from J, the junction kept 8 bases outside the gene matches. The CDR3 here is CASSREGGQGTGELFF. CDR3 DNA sequence: TGCGCCAGCAGCCGGGAGGGGGGACAGGGTACCGGGGAGCTGTTTTTT.

J is TRBJ2-1 and V is TRBV7-9; D might be TRBD2 (5 bases). Germline CDR1 is SEHNR and CDR2 is FQNEAQ (reference sequence). The CDR3 loop spans 13 amino acids. Between the trimmed V and J ends, which lost 5 bases and 7 bases, there was a span of 12 bases. The CDR3 spells CASSARTRNEQFF. In DNA, the CDR3 is TGTGCCAGCAGCGCCCGAACTAGGAATGAGCAGTTCTTC.

This chain joins TRBV30 and TRBJ1-6; D gene uncertain. V lost 2 bases and J 9 bases, leaving 14 bases between the germline ends. This CDR3 has 14 amino acids. Germline V CDR1 and CDR2: GTSNPN, SVGIG (reference sequence). CDR3 amino acids: CAWSTGLGSSPLHF. The CDR3 region has the DNA TGTGCCTGGAGTACCGGACTGGGGAGTTCACCCCTCCACTTT.

This sequence joins TRBV5-5 and TRBJ1-1, with unresolved D. V gave up 0 bases and J gave up 1 base, with 4 bases separating them. Germline V lookup: CDR1 SGHKS, CDR2 YYEKEE (reference sequence). The CDR3 contains 13 residues. The CDR3 nucleotides are TGTGCCAGCAGCTTGGAACCGAACACTGAAGCTTTCTTT. Its translation is CASSLEPNTEAFF.

The chain joins TRBV28 to TRBJ1-5, with D perhaps matching TRBD1 (5 bases). Germline V lookup: CDR1 MDHEN, CDR2 SYDVKM. With 9 bases removed from V and 0 bases from J, the gap between germline ends came to 15 bases. This CDR3 is built from 15 residues. CDR3 in amino acids: CASGAGQYSNQPQHF. In nucleotides, the CDR3 is TGTGCCAGTGGGGCAGGCCAGTATAGCAATCAGCCCCAGCATTTT. Supplemented by reference TRBV28 and TRBJ1-5, the full variable domain reads DVKVTQSSRYLVKRTGEKVFLECVQDMDHENMFWYRQDPGLGLRLIYFSYDVKMKEKGDIPEGYSVSREKKERFSLILESASTNQTSMYLCASGAGQYSNQPQHFGDGTRLSIL.

CDR3 coding DNA: TGTGCCACTAAAGGGGGGGGGACAGATACGCAGTATTTT. Translated, it gives CATKGGGTDTQYF. V gene TRBV28 combines with J gene TRBJ2-3; possible D gene TRBD2, 7 bases. CDR1 is MDHEN, CDR2 SYDVKM, per germline. The CDR3 spans 13 residues. Trimming removed 10 bases from V and 3 bases from J, with 14 bases in between.

This chain uses TRBV28 with TRBJ1-3; TRBD1 might be the D (6 bases). V lost 5 bases, J lost 2 bases, and 13 bases lay in between. CDR3 size: 15 residues. Germline-derived CDR1 and CDR2 are MDHEN and SYDVKM. DNA of the CDR3: TGTGCCAGCAGTGGGACGGGGGGCACTGGAAACACCATATATTTT. It encodes CASSGTGGTGNTIYF. The full variable domain, its missing parts supplied by reference TRBV28 and TRBJ1-3, is DVKVTQSSRYLVKRTGEKVFLECVQDMDHENMFWYRQDPGLGLRLIYFSYDVKMKEKGDIPEGYSVSREKKERFSLILESASTNQTSMYLCASSGTGGTGNTIYFGEGSWLTVV.

The chain is built from TRBV19 and TRBJ2-7, with D possibly TRBD2 on 6 matching bases. Per germline, CDR1 LNHDA and CDR2 SQIVND (reference sequence). V lost 4 bases, J lost 2 bases, and 9 bases lay in between. This CDR3 is 13 amino acids long. The CDR3 DNA sequence: TGTGCCAGTAGTAAGGACTACACCTACGAGCAGTACTTC. This sequence encodes CASSKDYTYEQYF.

The chain links TRBV5-6 to TRBJ1-2; 8 positions agree with TRBD1. Per germline, CDR1 SGHDT and CDR2 YYEEEE. The CDR3 runs 13 residues. The V segment lost 7 bases and the J segment 3 bases; nucleotides outside the gene matches: 5. CDR3 sequence: CASPRTGYYGYTF. CDR3 coding DNA: TGTGCCAGCCCAAGGACAGGGTACTATGGCTACACCTTC. Full variable domain (rest looked up from reference TRBV5-6 and TRBJ1-2): DAGVTQSPTHLIKTRGQQVTLRCSPKSGHDTVSWYQQALGQGPQFIFQYYEEEERQRGNFPDRFSGHQFPNYSSELNVNALLLGDSALYLCASPRTGYYGYTFGSGTRLTVV.